Listed here is a single TCR beta chain. This clone was observed at least ten times. Its target antigen remains unknown. Base qualities are not provided; no much larger clone lies one nucleotide away. In the same sample, other DNA sequences code for this CDR3. The sample is drawn from a study of metastatic and nonmetastatic thyroid tumors (dated by TCRdb to the early 2020s). Study-wide context: The researchers compared repertoires between peripheral blood samples and tumor or nodule tissue samples from patients with malignant or benign thyroid disease. Study-level results and caveats: In both blood and tumor samples, TCR beta diversity was reported to be significantly higher in malignant tumors than in benign nodules.

None of the patients had been given any treatment before thyroid surgery. The study retrospectively analysed patient clinical samples collected from the early 2010s to the late 2010s using T-cell receptor beta sequencing. The protocol used for the library was PCR. These reads were obtained on an Illumina HiSeq 4000. High-throughput sequencing was used to profile the CDR3 region of the TCR beta-chain in every patient. For the original study's pipeline: The researchers built a classifier to tell apart papillary thyroid cancer patients with distant metastasis, based on CDR3 differences among clinicopathological groups. The Shannon index was used to assess repertoire diversity, and the Morisita-Horn index was used to assess tumor-blood repertoire similarity. The raw public reads went through TCRdb reprocessing: fastp at Q25, MiXCR clone calling, in-frame beta chains kept. TCRdb's processing, not the authors' own work, is the source of the V and J calls. The sample data list about 15,000 clones, and roughly 34% of these were observed just once. The ten biggest clones cover about 10% of the sample.

V trim: 1 base; J trim: 4 bases; unmatched bases: 13. CDR1 and CDR2, looked up from the germline V gene (reference sequence), are DFQATT and SNEGSKA. The CDR3 spans 17 residues, from the cysteine through the phenylalanine. Only the CDR3 region is kept as DNA, spanning 51 bases read in frame from base 1. This sequence originates from a male donor with papillary thyroid cancer or a benign thyroid nodule (not recorded which). Some clones in this sample may be carry-over from other donors' samples. The source material was tumor tissue. The rearrangement joined TRBV20-1 to TRBJ1-1, with 9 bases matching TRBD1. The DNA sequence follows: TGCAGTGCTAGAGTGACCCCGGGACAGGGCGTGGGCACTGAAGCTTTCTTT. The resulting protein is CSARVTPGQGVGTEAFF.